This TCR beta chain was found in a study of T cell repertoires in cytomegalovirus infection. Turning to the study itself: Public TCR beta signatures marked donors with CMV infection and the matching HLA. Study findings and constraints: Identification of carriers of CMV plus the relevant HLA was performed using cumulative public TCR beta family frequency. The study found HLA-C-restricted CMV-specific TCR beta clonotypes dominating the ex vivo response.

This clonotype has a handful of counts. Its cognate antigen is unknown. Germline V gene data show CDR1 as SGHRS and CDR2 as YFSETQ. With V trimmed by 4 bases and J by 5 bases, 14 bases remained unmatched. The length of the CDR3 is 18 residues. One entry per CDR3 protein, called by TCRdb with MiXCR from the reads. The sample includes 500,000 to 600,000 distinct CDR3 sequences, 16% of them seen just once. The receptor's source is a human donor in good health (CMV status not recorded). Some clones in this sample may be carry-over from other donors' samples. V gene TRBV5-1 combines with J gene TRBJ2-7, with 14 nucleotides matching TRBD2. Material: CD8+ T cells from PBMCs. The CDR3 nucleotides read TGCGCCAGCAGCCCGCGACTAGCGGGAGGGCTGGAGATCCACGAGCAGTACTTC. Its protein product is CASSPRLAGGLEIHEQYF.